The TCR beta chain described here comes from a study of CD4 T cells in relation to SARS-CoV-2 and coronaviruses. In the study overall: PBMCs were cultured with antigen for approximately nine days before TCR beta sequencing.

Overall study findings and caveats: Monoreactive clones expanded significantly more to SARS-CoV-2 than crossreactive clones did. This crossreactivity analysis covered spike protein alone, no other viral proteins.

Details on this clone: Its target is not known.

Only in-frame clones appear in the TCRdb table, and some are missing; sequencing was by immunoSEQ multiplex PCR. This table has approximately 25,000 clones, less than 75% appearing once. The unexposed donors gave CD4+ T cells in about 2010-2019, prior to COVID-19. After roughly 9 days of culture, CD4+ T cells were isolated. Unexposed-donor CD4+ T cells were probed with SARS-CoV-2 S/N and four cold-coronavirus spikes, cells permitting. The CDR3 is made up of 15 amino acids. Trimming pared 3 bases from V and 2 bases from J, leaving 11 bases between. Germline V CDR1 and CDR2: SNHLY, FYNNEI. The TCR originated in a human donor in good health. Sequences were obtained from CD4+ T cells from PBMCs, cultured in vitro. The chain is built from TRBV2 and TRBJ1-5, with D possibly matching TRBD1 (6 bases). CDR3: CASSDWGLGNQPQHF. For the CDR3, the DNA is TGTGCCAGCAGTGATTGGGGGCTTGGCAATCAGCCCCAGCATTTT.